This T cell receptor (beta chain) is from a study of type 1 and type 2 diabetes patients. As for the study in general: Magnetic bead positive selection isolated CD4+ or CD8+ T cells from PBMCs. Whole-study results and caveats: Highly-expanded CD4+ clones were few in type 2 diabetes, median one, about 3.8% of reads.

To note about this clonotype: Its antigen is as yet unknown.

Standard classification criteria confirmed type 1 or type 2 diabetes in all patients. Genomic DNA was the PCR template. Amplification of the beta chain CDR3 used 30 forward and 13 reverse multiplex primers. One entry per CDR3 protein results from TCRdb running MiXCR on the multiplex PCR reads. Altogether more than 250,000 distinct CDR3 sequences are present, 45% to 60% being singletons, with the ten largest covering roughly an eighth. Germline values: CDR1 GTSNPN, CDR2 SVGIG (reference sequence). After removal of 1 base from V and 3 bases from J, the junction contained 6 bases not matched to a gene. The CDR3 is 14 amino acids.

The receptor comes from a man younger than 35 with type 2 diabetes. The specimen was peripheral blood mononuclear cells (PBMCs). This chain links TRBV30 with TRBJ2-7, with 7 bases matching TRBD2. The CDR3, as DNA: TGTGCCTGGAGTGGGGCGGGGGAGAGCTACGAGCAGTACTTC. Residues: CAWSGAGESYEQYF.